This T cell receptor beta chain comes out of a study of neurological immune-mediated disorders. This CDR3 comprises 14 residues. Germline V lookup: CDR1 SGHKS, CDR2 YYEKEE (reference sequence). V shed 1 base and J 8 bases; nucleotides not matched to a gene: 8. By 5'RACE with 10-nucleotide random UMIs, the cDNA was made. In TCRdb, the 5' RACE reads were re-called with MiXCR into one record per CDR3 protein. The table lists 70,000 or so distinct CDR3 sequences, 5.2% of them singletons. Study observations and caveats: The multiple sclerosis repertoire cluster lacked an association with any feature, whether clinical or MRI. Sharing of CDR3 amino acid sequences among expanded clones across subjects was absent, suggesting private repertoires in all groups. The most TCR clonal expansion was seen in HTLV-1-associated myelopathy, whereas the least was seen in multiple sclerosis, below the level in healthy controls.

This clonotype was recorded at least ten times. Its cognate antigen is unknown. This chain uses TRBV5-5 with TRBJ1-2, with 7 positions matching TRBD1. The material sequenced was PBMCs. The source is a woman under 40 with multiple sclerosis. The CDR3 protein is CASSLRQGDGGYTF. The CDR3 DNA reads TGTGCCAGCAGCTTGCGGCAGGGGGATGGAGGCTACACCTTC.